The source of this T cell receptor (beta chain) is a study of shared T cell receptors in the human thymus. The CDR3 contains 18 residues. In germline, CDR1 is SGHDT, CDR2 YYEEEE. J gave up 1 base and V 0 bases, and 9 bases lay outside the gene matches. This clone was detected a few times. The repertoire was sequenced with immunoSEQ multiplex PCR; TCRdb's copy has only in-frame clones and lacks some. The sample has roughly 500,000 clones; approximately 80% are singletons. The same data also went into a second study, on human thymus T cells. This second report adds: Infants served as donors; they were healthy and Finnish and were having corrective surgery for congenital heart defects. The source of the thymus tissue was resections taken during corrective heart surgery. Related research found strongly overlapping thymic repertoires in unrelated individuals.

The source of this sequence is a boy younger than two with a congenital heart defect. The sequenced sample was thymocytes. J is TRBJ2-2 and V is TRBV5-6; TRBD2 matches 7 bases. This chain's CDR3 is CASSLGGLRERNTGELFF. In DNA, the CDR3 is TGTGCCAGCAGCTTGGGCGGTCTGCGGGAGAGGAACACCGGGGAGCTGTTTTTT.